A selection of T cell receptor beta chains follows, all from one sample in a study of cytomegalovirus exposure and HLA in healthy donors. Produced via immunoSEQ multiplex PCR; TCRdb's table is partial and in-frame only. Of under 140,000 clones listed, about three quarters are singletons. Sequenced material: PBMCs. The receptors derive from a woman aged 25 to 39 in good health and CMV-seronegative. CDR3s include the opening cysteine and the closing phenylalanine or tryptophan. The D gene is left open where the match is weak. Clone size appears in some rows only: once, few, many, or a class for an expanded clone.

abundance,j_gene,len,v_gene,d_gene,CDR3nt,CDR3aa
.,TRBJ2-5,14,TRBV13,.,TGTGCCAGCAGCTCCCTCCAGGTCCCGGAGACCCAGTACTTC,CASSSLQVPETQYF
.,TRBJ1-5,17,TRBV7-2,.,TGTGCCAGCAGCTTAGAAGGGGCCTTGAGGAGCAATCAGCCCCAGCATTTT,CASSLEGALRSNQPQHF
once,TRBJ1-5,12,TRBV29-1,.,TGCAGCGTTGGTACGGGCAATCAGCCCCAGCATTTT,CSVGTGNQPQHF
few,TRBJ2-3,14,TRBV19,TRBD2,TGTGCCAGTAGTACCCTAGCGGGGACAGATACGCAGTATTTT,CASSTLAGTDTQYF
.,TRBJ1-2,13,TRBV7-2,.,TGTGCCAGCGGTAAGGGAGGGAACTATGGCTACACCTTC,CASGKGGNYGYTF
.,TRBJ2-7,12,TRBV16,.,TGTGCCAGCAGCCCGAACAACTACGAGCAGTACTTC,CASSPNNYEQYF
.,TRBJ2-1,17,TRBV4-2,TRBD2,TGTGCCAGCAGCCAAGATCCCCCGCAGCGGGGGTACAATGAGCAGTTCTTC,CASSQDPPQRGYNEQFF
.,TRBJ1-6,13,TRBV7-2,.,TGTGCCAGCACCCGAACGGGTGATTCACCCCTCCACTTT,CASTRTGDSPLHF
.,TRBJ2-2,15,TRBV7-8,.,TGTGCCAGCAGCCCCCAAGGACGGGGGACCGGGGAGCTGTTTTTT,CASSPQGRGTGELFF
.,TRBJ2-3,13,TRBV28,TRBD2,TGTGCCAGCATAGGCGGGGGGCCCCGTACGCAGTATTTT,CASIGGGPRTQYF
.,TRBJ2-7,11,TRBV6-6,.,TGTGCCAGCAGCCTAGACTACGAGCAGTACTTC,CASSLDYEQYF
.,TRBJ2-7,13,TRBV29-1,TRBD1,TGCAGCGTTGGAGGGACAGGATCCTACGAGCAGTACTTC,CSVGGTGSYEQYF
.,TRBJ2-7,14,TRBV28,TRBD2,TGTGCCAGCAGTTTGGGAGCGGGAGACCCCGAGCAGTACTTC,CASSLGAGDPEQYF
.,TRBJ1-5,18,TRBV2,TRBD1,TGTGCCAGCAGTTCCGGGACAGGGACCCTCCTAGGCAATCAGCCCCAGCATTTT,CASSSGTGTLLGNQPQHF
.,TRBJ1-3,15,TRBV7-9,.,TGTGCCAGCAGCCCACCCATACTTTCTGGAAACACCATATATTTT,CASSPPILSGNTIYF
few,TRBJ2-1,17,TRBV6-1,TRBD2,TGTGCCAGCAGTGATTCGCCGGGACTAGAGAGTCTCAATGAGCAGTTCTTC,CASSDSPGLESLNEQFF
.,TRBJ1-2,13,TRBV10-3,.,TGTGCCATCAGTGAGTCCAACAGGATCGGCTACACCTTC,CAISESNRIGYTF
once,TRBJ2-5,15,TRBV13,.,TGTGCCAGCAGCTTGGCGCGGGGAGTGGGAGAGACCCAGTACTTC,CASSLARGVGETQYF
.,TRBJ2-7,16,TRBV7-7,TRBD2,TGTGCCAGCAGCTTACTTTGCGAGCGGGAGCGCTACGAGCAGTACTTC,CASSLLCERERYEQYF
.,TRBJ2-7,17,TRBV4-1,.,TGCGCCAGCAGCCAAGGGGGGGGGCCGGGCGTTTGGTACGAGCAGTACTTC,CASSQGGGPGVWYEQYF
.,TRBJ2-6,15,TRBV7-9,.,TGTGCCAGCAGGCTTCAAGAGGCTGGGGCCAACGTCCTGACTTTC,CASRLQEAGANVLTF
.,TRBJ1-2,17,TRBV28,.,TGTGCCAGCAGTTTACGGGCCCGGACAGAGGCTAACTATGGCTACACCTTC,CASSLRARTEANYGYTF
once,TRBJ2-3,19,TRBV4-3,TRBD2,TGCGCCAGCAGCCATCTCCGGGGACTAGCGATAGAAAGTCCAGATACGCAGTATTTT,CASSHLRGLAIESPDTQYF
.,TRBJ1-1,15,TRBV5-4,.,TGTGCCAGCAGCAACAAACAGGGCATGAACACTGAAGCTTTCTTT,CASSNKQGMNTEAFF
few,TRBJ1-2,17,TRBV7-8,.,TGTGCCAGCAGCTTAGCAATTTCCGGGGTTTCGAACTATGGCTACACCTTC,CASSLAISGVSNYGYTF
.,TRBJ2-5,12,TRBV5-1,TRBD2,TGCGCCAGCAGGGAGGGAGGGGAGACCCAGTACTTC,CASREGGETQYF
.,TRBJ1-1,13,TRBV19,.,TGTGCCAGTAGTATCCTTCGAGGGAATGAAGCTTTCTTT,CASSILRGNEAFF
.,TRBJ1-1,15,TRBV4-3,TRBD1,TGCGCCAGCAGCCACAGGATAGGGGGCAACGATGAAGCTTTCTTT,CASSHRIGGNDEAFF
.,TRBJ1-6,15,TRBV30,TRBD1,TGTGCCTGGAGTGTAGTCGGACAGGGTGAATCACCCCTCCACTTT,CAWSVVGQGESPLHF
.,TRBJ1-4,17,TRBV28,.,TGTGCCAGCAACCGTGATGCGGGGGCTGCAACTAATGAAAAACTGTTTTTT,CASNRDAGAATNEKLFF
.,TRBJ1-1,12,TRBV5-4,.,TGTGCCAGCAGCTTTGAGACAGCCGAAGCTTTCTTT,CASSFETAEAFF